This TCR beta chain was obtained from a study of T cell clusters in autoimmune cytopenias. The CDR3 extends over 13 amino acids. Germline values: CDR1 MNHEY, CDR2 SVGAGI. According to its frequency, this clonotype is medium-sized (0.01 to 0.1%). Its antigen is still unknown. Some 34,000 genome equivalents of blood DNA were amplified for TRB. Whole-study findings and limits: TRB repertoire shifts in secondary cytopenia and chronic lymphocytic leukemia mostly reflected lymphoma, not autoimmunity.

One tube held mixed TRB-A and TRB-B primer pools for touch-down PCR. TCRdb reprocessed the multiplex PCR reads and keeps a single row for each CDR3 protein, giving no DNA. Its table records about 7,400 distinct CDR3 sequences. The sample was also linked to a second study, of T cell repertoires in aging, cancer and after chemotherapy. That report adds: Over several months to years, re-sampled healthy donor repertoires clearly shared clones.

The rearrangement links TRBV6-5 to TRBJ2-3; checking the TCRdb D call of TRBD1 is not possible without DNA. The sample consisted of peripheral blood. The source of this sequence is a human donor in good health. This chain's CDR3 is CASRTSGVDTQYF.